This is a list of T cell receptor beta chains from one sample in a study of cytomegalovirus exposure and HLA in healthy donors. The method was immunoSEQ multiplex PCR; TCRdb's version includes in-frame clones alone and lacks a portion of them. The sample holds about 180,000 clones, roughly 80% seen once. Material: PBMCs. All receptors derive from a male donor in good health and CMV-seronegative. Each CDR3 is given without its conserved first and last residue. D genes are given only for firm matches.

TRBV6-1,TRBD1,ASSEEGAGYT
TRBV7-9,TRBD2,ASSSRRLAGGRSDTQY
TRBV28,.,ASSPGTGTYEQY
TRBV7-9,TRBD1,SSSSDRADQPQH
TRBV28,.,ASSSPGQPQH
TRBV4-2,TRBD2,ASSQGGDDTDTQY
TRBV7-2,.,ASSLSRVLEREQY
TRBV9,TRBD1,ASSARQGSSYEQY
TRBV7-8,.,ASSQAIDSLNQPQH
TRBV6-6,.,ASSSLDGTEAF
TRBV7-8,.,ASSFGQTTQETQY
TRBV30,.,AWSRSSRETQY
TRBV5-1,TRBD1,ASSTMTGIQETQY
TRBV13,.,ASSFGQGYEQY
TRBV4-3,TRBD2,ASSQSGLASYNEQF
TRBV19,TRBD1,ASTAGGYSNQPQH
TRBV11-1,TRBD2,ASSLVGRGGQETQY
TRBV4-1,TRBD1,ASSHGTVNYGYT
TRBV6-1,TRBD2,ASSEGAGGPEEETQY
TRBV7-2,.,ASSLGGPGYT
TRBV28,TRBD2,ASSSTWGGTQETQY
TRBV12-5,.,ASGLEAGTGTRHGYT
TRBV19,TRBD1,ASSIRALAGTGQNYNEQF
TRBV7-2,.,ASSPREGAGVTGELF
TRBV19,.,ASSIPGVNEKLF
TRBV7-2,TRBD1,ASSPIRGSTEAF
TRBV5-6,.,ASSLAQGETQY
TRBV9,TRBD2,ASSVGLATDTQY
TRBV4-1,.,ASSQEVWQQETQY
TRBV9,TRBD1,ASSPRGDRVGGNTEAF
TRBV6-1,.,ASSEGTVYNEQF
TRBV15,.,ATSRDLGQSTDTQY
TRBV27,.,ASSLAPGAYSYEQY
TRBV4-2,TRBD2,ASSQEVSSGASYNEQF
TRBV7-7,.,ASSEGWDKIYEQY
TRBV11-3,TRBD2,ASSLGGGNTGELF
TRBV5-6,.,ASSPGGNEQF
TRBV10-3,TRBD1,AISDQGAGEQY
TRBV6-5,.,ATRGGPKGGELF
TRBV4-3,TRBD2,ASSQEPSGSYEQY